This TCR beta chain emerged from a study of control samples from healthy donors and cancer patients. Sequencing was performed with immunoSEQ multiplex PCR; in TCRdb, only in-frame clones are kept and a portion is missing. The table lists roughly 100,000 clones, 83% of them singletons. The V end lost 2 bases, the J end lost 4 bases, and 16 bases lay between the germline ends. Per the germline V gene, CDR1 is ENHRY and CDR2 is SYGVKD. The CDR3 loop spans 16 amino acids. The receptor's source is a woman between 45 and 60 years old in good health. The sample comprised blood. The chain couples TRBV10-3 to TRBJ2-3, with D possibly being TRBD1 or TRBD2 (6 bases each). The CDR3 is CAISEAPGAGSDTQYF. CDR3 DNA: TGTGCCATCAGTGAGGCTCCGGGGGCAGGGTCAGATACGCAGTATTTT.